A selection of T cell receptor beta chains follows, all from one sample in a study of blood T cell repertoires in COVID-19. Using immunoSEQ multiplex PCR, the repertoire was profiled, and TCRdb retains in-frame clones only, with some absent. The sample yields around 200,000 clones, more than 80% seen once. Material for sequencing was peripheral blood. The receptors stem from an elderly woman with acute or convalescent COVID-19. CDR3s include the opening cysteine and the closing phenylalanine or tryptophan. Each record gives: D gene, clone size, J gene, V gene, CDR3 length, CDR3 protein, CDR3 DNA. The D gene is left open where the match is weak. Size is stated for part of the rows, as once, few or many counts, or as a class when the clone is expanded.

d_gene: .; abundance: .; j_gene: TRBJ2-3; v_gene: TRBV30; len: 11; CDR3aa: CAWSGRDTQYF; CDR3nt: TGTGCCTGGAGTGGGAGGGATACGCAGTATTTT
d_gene: .; abundance: many; j_gene: TRBJ1-1; v_gene: TRBV5-5; len: 10; CDR3aa: CASLSGEAFF; CDR3nt: TGTGCCAGCCTTAGCGGTGAAGCTTTCTTT
d_gene: .; abundance: .; j_gene: TRBJ2-7; v_gene: TRBV6-5; len: 14; CDR3aa: CASSPGGGSYEQYF; CDR3nt: TGTGCCAGCAGCCCCGGCGGAGGGAGTTACGAGCAGTACTTC
d_gene: TRBD2; abundance: few; j_gene: TRBJ2-2; v_gene: TRBV7-3; len: 16; CDR3aa: CASSLRIAGSTGELFF; CDR3nt: TGTGCCAGCAGCTTAAGGATAGCGGGAAGTACCGGGGAGCTGTTTTTT
d_gene: .; abundance: few; j_gene: TRBJ1-2; v_gene: TRBV4-3; len: 15; CDR3aa: CASSQEARVDYGYTF; CDR3nt: TGCGCCAGCAGCCAAGAGGCCAGGGTGGACTATGGCTACACCTTC
d_gene: TRBD2; abundance: few; j_gene: TRBJ2-1; v_gene: TRBV29-1; len: 12; CDR3aa: CSVEGLANEQFF; CDR3nt: TGCAGCGTAGAGGGACTAGCCAATGAGCAGTTCTTC
d_gene: TRBD1; abundance: .; j_gene: TRBJ2-6; v_gene: TRBV7-9; len: 15; CDR3aa: CASSLNPGQGDPRTF; CDR3nt: TGTGCCAGCAGCTTAAACCCGGGACAGGGGGACCCCAGGACTTTC
d_gene: TRBD1; abundance: .; j_gene: TRBJ1-3; v_gene: TRBV3-1/TRBV3-2; len: 15; CDR3aa: CASSQDRGTGNTIYF; CDR3nt: TGTGCCAGCAGCCAAGACAGGGGGACTGGAAACACCATATATTTT
d_gene: .; abundance: .; j_gene: TRBJ2-7; v_gene: TRBV3-1/TRBV3-2; len: 15; CDR3aa: CASSQGRGQAYEQYF; CDR3nt: TGTGCCAGCAGCCAAGGGCGTGGCCAGGCCTACGAGCAGTACTTC
d_gene: .; abundance: .; j_gene: TRBJ1-2; v_gene: TRBV11-2; len: 14; CDR3aa: CASSPSEGFYGYTF; CDR3nt: TGTGCCAGCAGCCCCTCGGAGGGTTTTTATGGCTACACCTTC
d_gene: TRBD1; abundance: .; j_gene: TRBJ1-2; v_gene: TRBV15; len: 16; CDR3aa: CATRGQTISHNYGYTF; CDR3nt: TGTGCCACCAGGGGACAGACAATTTCCCATAACTATGGCTACACCTTC
d_gene: TRBD2; abundance: .; j_gene: TRBJ2-2; v_gene: TRBV5-6; len: 18; CDR3aa: CASSFPGLAGGRAGELFF; CDR3nt: TGTGCCAGCAGCTTCCCGGGACTAGCGGGAGGTAGGGCCGGGGAGCTGTTTTTT
d_gene: .; abundance: .; j_gene: TRBJ1-4; v_gene: TRBV9; len: 15; CDR3aa: CASSVLQGPNEKLFF; CDR3nt: TGTGCCAGCAGCGTACTACAGGGACCCAATGAAAAACTGTTTTTT
d_gene: .; abundance: .; j_gene: TRBJ1-1; v_gene: TRBV7-2; len: 15; CDR3aa: CASSPKAGLNTEAFF; CDR3nt: TGTGCCAGCAGCCCCAAAGCAGGTCTGAACACTGAAGCTTTCTTT
d_gene: TRBD2; abundance: .; j_gene: TRBJ2-1; v_gene: TRBV7-9; len: 14; CDR3aa: CASSISGGPNEQFF; CDR3nt: TGTGCCAGCAGCATTAGCGGGGGGCCCAATGAGCAGTTCTTC
d_gene: .; abundance: .; j_gene: TRBJ2-7; v_gene: TRBV9; len: 14; CDR3aa: CASSPRQSSYEQYF; CDR3nt: TGTGCCAGCAGCCCCCGACAAAGCTCCTACGAGCAGTACTTC
d_gene: .; abundance: once; j_gene: TRBJ1-5; v_gene: TRBV12-2; len: 13; CDR3aa: CASRLVWRQPQHF; CDR3nt: TGTGCAAGTCGCTTAGTGTGGAGGCAGCCCCAGCATTTT
d_gene: .; abundance: .; j_gene: TRBJ2-1; v_gene: TRBV14; len: 13; CDR3aa: CASSQQVGGAQFF; CDR3nt: TGTGCCAGCAGCCAACAGGTAGGAGGGGCGCAGTTCTTC
d_gene: .; abundance: .; j_gene: TRBJ2-5; v_gene: TRBV5-6; len: 14; CDR3aa: CASSSYRDTETQYF; CDR3nt: TGTGCCAGCAGCTCTTACCGGGACACAGAGACCCAGTACTTC
d_gene: .; abundance: few; j_gene: TRBJ1-5; v_gene: TRBV28; len: 14; CDR3aa: CAVKGRDSNQPQHF; CDR3nt: TGTGCCGTTAAGGGAAGGGACTCAAATCAGCCCCAGCATTTT
d_gene: .; abundance: few; j_gene: TRBJ2-7; v_gene: TRBV2; len: 11; CDR3aa: CASSGTHEQYF; CDR3nt: TGTGCCAGCTCAGGGACTCACGAGCAGTACTTC
d_gene: TRBD2; abundance: .; j_gene: TRBJ2-3; v_gene: TRBV6-2/TRBV6-3; len: 15; CDR3aa: CASSYGGGGTDTQYF; CDR3nt: TGTGCCAGCAGTTACGGCGGGGGAGGCACAGATACGCAGTATTTT
d_gene: .; abundance: few; j_gene: TRBJ2-3; v_gene: TRBV6-5; len: 12; CDR3aa: CASSSSTDTQYF; CDR3nt: TGTGCCAGCAGTTCTTCCACAGATACGCAGTATTTT
d_gene: TRBD2; abundance: .; j_gene: TRBJ2-4; v_gene: TRBV5-4; len: 14; CDR3aa: CASGSGDVKNIQYF; CDR3nt: TGTGCCAGCGGTAGCGGGGATGTCAAAAACATTCAGTACTTC
d_gene: TRBD2; abundance: .; j_gene: TRBJ2-5; v_gene: TRBV5-1; len: 17; CDR3aa: CASSPRLAGGIVETQYF; CDR3nt: TGCGCCAGCAGCCCAAGACTAGCGGGAGGGATTGTAGAGACCCAGTACTTC
d_gene: .; abundance: .; j_gene: TRBJ1-5; v_gene: TRBV19; len: 14; CDR3aa: CASSIVEINQPQHF; CDR3nt: TGTGCCAGTAGTATAGTTGAGATTAATCAGCCCCAGCATTTT
d_gene: TRBD1; abundance: .; j_gene: TRBJ2-1; v_gene: TRBV19; len: 15; CDR3aa: CASSTTGTGDNEQFF; CDR3nt: TGTGCCAGTAGTACCACCGGGACAGGGGACAATGAGCAGTTCTTC
d_gene: .; abundance: .; j_gene: TRBJ1-1; v_gene: TRBV5-4; len: 14; CDR3aa: CASSLTGHNTEAFF; CDR3nt: TGTGCCAGCAGCTTAACAGGGCATAACACTGAAGCTTTCTTT
d_gene: .; abundance: .; j_gene: TRBJ1-2; v_gene: TRBV12-3/TRBV12-4; len: 12; CDR3aa: CASSLLSSGYTF; CDR3nt: TGTGCCAGCAGTTTACTGAGTTCTGGCTACACCTTC